This T cell receptor (beta chain) appears in the sequencing data of a study of vaccination and CD4 T cells after COVID-19 (dated by TCRdb to between 2022 and 2023). About the study as a whole: Convalescent patients had a positive SARS-CoV-2 result on nasal swab PCR, and of these patients, some ten had mild disease and one had severe disease. The cultures were stimulated with overlapping spike peptide pools from SARS-CoV-2 and from the common cold coronaviruses HCoV-NL63, HCoV-OC43 and HCoV-229E. Participants got two doses of the Pfizer-BioNTech BNT162b2 vaccine (n=8) or two doses of the Moderna mRNA-1273 vaccine (n=2). In 10 COVID-19 convalescent patients and 4 infection-naive healthy vaccine recipients, the spike-specific CD4+ TCR repertoire before mRNA vaccination was compared with the repertoire after mRNA vaccination. The convalescent cohort comprised six males and four females, including two Hispanic individuals, seven Caucasians, two Asians and one multiracial person. Post-COVID blood samples were collected from convalescent patients a median of around 100 days after diagnosis, with a range of about 30 to 170 days. A few convalescent patients were sampled both early after vaccination (day 14) and late after vaccination (days 161 to 241). In control cultures, a CEFX viral epitope pool was used as positive control, an HIV-1 Nef peptide pool was used as negative control, or no peptide was added. The time from the second vaccine dose to post-vaccine blood sampling had a median of around 72 days and ranged from roughly 13 to 241 days. Paper-wide results and their limitations: The median number of SARS-CoV-2-reactive clonotypes rose from approximately 20 after infection to roughly 38 after vaccination, but the change was not significant. In convalescent patients, a median around 86% of post-vaccine SARS-CoV-2-reactive clones were detected only after vaccination, suggesting vaccine-specific priming. The number of convalescent patients in the study was relatively small, and the study did not examine early timepoints following natural infection. Of the vaccine-specific clones in convalescent patients, 304 of 307, or nearly all, reacted only to SARS-CoV-2 spike and did not cross-react with common cold coronaviruses.

The protocol used for the library was PCR. DNA from cultured CD4+ T cells underwent TCR sequencing with the Oncomine TCR Beta short-read assay at the Johns Hopkins FTIC core. The QIAamp micro DNA kit was used to extract genomic DNA from the cultured CD4+ T cells. Oncomine TCR Beta libraries made from cultured CD4+ T cells were pooled using unique dual indexes and sequenced on an Illumina iSeq 100. The original pipeline was this. Non-productive sequences were filtered out, and CDR3s that did not start with C, did not end with F or W, or were shorter than 7 amino acids were discarded. Antigen-specific clonotypes were identified with the MANAFEST web application by comparing peptide-stimulated wells with reference and other culture wells. To be called positive, a clone needed an FDR below 0.05, an odds ratio above 5, and a productive frequency above 0.1% in at least two of three replicate wells. A clonotype was classed as cross-reactive if the clonotype showed significant expansion both in SARS-CoV-2 spike wells and in at least one common cold coronavirus spike condition. Levenshtein distances (stringdist) and unrooted phylogenetic trees (ape) in R version 3.6.1 were used to assess CDR3 homology. TCRdb itself trimmed the public reads at Q25 with fastp, ran MiXCR and retained productive beta chains. Each CDR3 protein gets just one entry, which takes the most common genes and DNA from the rows behind it. The V and J calls and clone size are TCRdb's, not the authors'. The sample table shows around 18,000 distinct CDR3 sequences, and just over 50% are seen once. The ten largest clonotypes hold over 20% of the sample.

From cysteine to phenylalanine, the CDR3 is 18 amino acids long. Only the CDR3 DNA stays, 54 bases, in frame from base 1. Germline trimming: 1 base from V, 6 bases from J; junction bases outside gene matches: 18. In the germline V gene (reference sequence), CDR1 corresponds to DFQATT and CDR2 to SNEGSKA. As to this clonotype: What antigen it recognizes has not been identified. There are no base qualities to consult, and no much larger clone falls within one base.

The time point label on this specimen signifies: late sampling 161 to 241 days after vaccination in three convalescent patients. In the paper's terms, the treatment or condition label means: approximately nine-day PBMC culture with coronavirus spike peptide pools or control peptides (ViraFEST assay). To expand antigen-specific T cells with peptide pools and then pick out the expanded clonotypes through TCR sequencing, the study relied on the ViraFEST assay. Positive SARS-CoV-2 PCR tests in the convalescent patients dated from March to December 2020, before Alpha, Beta and Delta variants emerged in the United States. PBMCs were cultured at fewer than 2.5 million per well in IMDM supplemented with approximately 5.3% human AB serum and about 9.5 IU/ml IL-2, with roughly 9.5 ug/ml peptide pools added. Half of the culture medium was replaced with fresh IL-2-containing medium on days 3 and 7. After 10 days of culture, CD4+ T cells were isolated by negative selection using the EasySep CD4+ T cell isolation kit. Ficoll-Paque Plus gradient centrifugation was used to isolate PBMCs from whole blood, and the isolated PBMCs were then either used fresh or cryopreserved at -140C. In general, triplicate wells were set up for every culture condition.

The sequence was obtained from a human donor who had recovered from COVID-19. This chain joins TRBV20-1 to TRBJ2-1; 7 bases in the middle match TRBD2. The input for sequencing was CD4+ T cells from blood, cultured in vitro, taken about 7 months after SARS-CoV-2 vaccination. The sequenced DNA is TGCAGTGCTAGAGTATTAGGGACTGGGAGGGCCGGTACCAATGAGCAGTTCTTC. Translated, it reads CSARVLGTGRAGTNEQFF.